One sample yielded the 14 T cell receptor beta chains listed below, sequenced in a study of glioma-infiltrating T cells. Using RNA template, CDR3s of TCR alpha and beta were amplified with iRepertoire arm-PCR. TCRdb analysed the multiplex PCR reads with MiXCR anew, one entry per CDR3 protein. The data show approximately 120,000 distinct CDR3 sequences, approximately 25% seen once. What was sequenced was glioma tissue, nonneoplastic brain tissue, or PBMCs (not recorded which). These receptors all stem from a human donor with low-grade glioma or glioblastoma, undergoing nonglioma brain surgery, or in good health (not recorded which).

In its sample, this clonotype was seen once. A much larger clone sits a single nucleotide away, making a read error possible. V gene TRBV5-5 combines with J gene TRBJ2-5; D is perhaps TRBD2 (5 bases). The germline V and J ends were trimmed by 4 bases and 2 bases, with 15 bases remaining between them. This CDR3 contains 15 residues. Germline V CDR1 and CDR2: SGHKS, YYEKEE (reference sequence). CDR3 region: CASSPRGSPQETQYF. The CDR3 nucleotides read TGTGCCAGCAGCCCTAGAGGGAGCCCTCAAGAGACCCAGTACTTC. Variable domain in full (rest from reference TRBV5-5 and TRBJ2-5): DAGVTQSPTHLIKTRGQQVTLRCSPISGHKSVSWYQQVLGQGPQFIFQYYEKEERGRGNFPDRFSARQFPNYSSELNVNALLLGDSALYLCASSPRGSPQETQYFGPGTRLLVL.

The sample holds a few counts of this clonotype. The chain has TRBV5-1 and TRBJ2-3; D possibly corresponds to TRBD2 (6 bases). Germline CDR1 and CDR2: SGHRS and YFSETQ. CDR3 length: 15 amino acids. V lost 0 bases and J 5 bases, leaving 13 bases between the germline ends. The DNA of the CDR3 is TGCGCCAGCAGCTTGGGGAGGGGCGCAGGAGATACGCAGTATTTT. It yields the protein CASSLGRGAGDTQYF.

The rearrangement joins TRBV6-5 to TRBJ1-5, with D possibly TRBD1 on 6 matching bases. Germline-derived CDR1 and CDR2 are MNHEY and SVGAGI. V lost 4 bases, J lost 8 bases, and 21 bases lay in between. The CDR3 totals 16 residues. This chain's CDR3 is CASSSRPGGADKPQHF. For the CDR3, the DNA is TGTGCCAGCAGTTCCCGGCCGGGGGGCGCAGATAAGCCCCAGCATTTT.

Ten or more counts support this clonotype. The chain uses TRBV10-3 and TRBJ2-5; weak D call: TRBD2 (5 bases). This CDR3 is 13 amino acids long. Trimming cost V 2 bases and J 5 bases, with 9 bases left between them. Germline CDR1 ENHRY, CDR2 SYGVKD. In DNA, the CDR3 is TGTGCCATCAGTGAGGCTAGAGGGGAGACCCAGTACTTC. This gives the protein CAISEARGETQYF.

At least ten counts were recorded for this clonotype. As DNA, the CDR3 is TGTGCCAGCAGCTTAGAGCCAGCATCTATTGGCTACACCTTC. It translates to CASSLEPASIGYTF. The gene calls are TRBV11-2 and TRBJ1-2; no reliable D call. The germline gives CDR1 SGHAT, CDR2 FQNNGV. The ends were cut back, 0 bases at V and 7 bases at J, with 12 bases in the middle. This CDR3 contains 14 residues.

CDR3 loop: CASSLDTNSGNTIYF. The CDR3, as DNA: TGTGCCAGCAGCCTGGACACGAACTCTGGAAACACCATATATTTT. The genes are TRBV11-1 and TRBJ1-3; possibly TRBD1 for D (5 bases). V lost 5 bases, J lost 0 bases, and 11 bases lay in between. CDR1 is SGHAT, CDR2 FQDESV, per germline (reference sequence). The CDR3 is 15 amino acids.

Comment on this clonotype: This could be a read error, since a much larger clone is one nucleotide away. The chain recombines TRBV5-1 with TRBJ1-1, with D perhaps TRBD1 (5 bases). Germline loops: CDR1 SGHRS, CDR2 YFSETQ. The CDR3 has 15 residues. CDR3 loop: CASSSSTGMNNEAFF. CDR3 DNA: TGCGCCAGCAGCTCTTCCACAGGCATGAACAATGAAGCTTTCTTT. The whole variable domain, filled in from reference TRBV5-1 and TRBJ1-1, reads KAGVTQTPRYLIKTRGQQVTLSCSPISGHRSVSWYQQTPGQGLQFLFEYFSETQRNKGNFPGRFSGRQFSNSRSEMNVSTLELGDSALYLCASSSSTGMNNEAFFGQGTRLTVV.

This sequence joins TRBV24-1 and TRBJ2-1; 11 bases match TRBD2. The CDR3 is 15 residues long. J lost 10 bases, V lost 6 bases, and 10 bases had no gene match. The germline gives CDR1 KGHDR, CDR2 SFDVKD. The CDR3 nucleotides are TGTGCCACCAGTAGTACTAGCGGGAGAGATGGGGAGCAGTTCTTC. Residues: CATSSTSGRDGEQFF.

This clonotype appeared many times. V is TRBV12-3 or TRBV12-4 and J is TRBJ2-1, with D tentatively TRBD2 (5 bases). With 6 bases removed from V and 2 bases from J, the gap between germline ends came to 8 bases. The CDR3 spans 13 residues. The CDR3 reads CASRTRAYNEQFF. The CDR3 DNA reads as TGTGCCAGCAGGACGAGGGCCTACAATGAGCAGTTCTTC.

On this clonotype itself: This may arise from a read error, as a much more abundant clone is one base away. The chain employs TRBV3-1 and TRBJ1-2; a possible D gene is TRBD1 (5 bases). The CDR3 runs 13 residues. Between the trimmed V and J ends, which lost 5 bases and 10 bases, there was a span of 17 bases. CDR1 is LGHDT and CDR2 is YNNKEL in the germline V gene (reference sequence). CDR3 in DNA: TGTGCCAGCAGCTACGGGGGATGGGAGTACTACACCTTC. Translated: CASSYGGWEYYTF.

The V call is TRBV7-6, the J call TRBJ2-7; no firm D call. V shed 0 bases and J shed 5 bases, with 8 bases lying between them. The CDR3 runs to 13 residues. Germline values: CDR1 SGHVS, CDR2 FNYEAQ. The CDR3 DNA is TGTGCCAGCAGCTTAGCCAGGCCCGACGAGCAGTACTTC. Amino acids: CASSLARPDEQYF.

This clonotype showed up many times. The chain employs TRBV29-1 and TRBJ2-7; the D is unclear. V was trimmed by 5 bases and J by 5 bases, leaving 13 bases between them. There are 12 residues in the CDR3. Germline V gene lookup returns CDR1 SQVTM and CDR2 ANQGSEA. CDR3 in DNA: TGCAGCGTTACTTGGAAGGGCGACGAGCAGTACTTC. Translated: CSVTWKGDEQYF.

The chain uses TRBV5-1 and TRBJ2-7; D gene ambiguous. Germline loops: CDR1 SGHRS, CDR2 YFSETQ. V was shortened by 7 bases and J by 1 base, with 15 bases between the two germline ends. The CDR3 runs 14 residues. Here the CDR3 reads CASCARPPSYEQYF. The CDR3 bases are TGCGCCAGCTGCGCCAGGCCACCGTCCTACGAGCAGTACTTC.

This rearrangement joins TRBV5-6 to TRBJ2-5; D possibly corresponds to TRBD1 (5 bases). The germline V gene has CDR1 SGHDT and CDR2 YYEEEE. Trimming left V 6 bases short and J 5 bases short, with 17 bases between. This CDR3 comprises 14 residues. The CDR3 sequence is CASIDTQGLETQYF. DNA for the CDR3: TGTGCCAGCATCGACACGCAGGGTTTGGAGACCCAGTACTTC. Full variable domain (rest looked up from reference TRBV5-6 and TRBJ2-5): DAGVTQSPTHLIKTRGQQVTLRCSPKSGHDTVSWYQQALGQGPQFIFQYYEEEERQRGNFPDRFSGHQFPNYSSELNVNALLLGDSALYLCASIDTQGLETQYFGPGTRLLVL.